This T cell receptor beta chain derives from a study of cytomegalovirus exposure and HLA in healthy donors. It was with 60 Vbeta and 13 Jbeta primers that the PCR ran. Sequencing was performed with immunoSEQ multiplex PCR; in TCRdb, only in-frame clones are kept and a portion is missing. The data hold 65,000 to 95,000 clones, with about 78% observed a single time. Germline lookup yields CDR1 MNHNS and CDR2 SASEGT. The CDR3 runs to 15 residues. V lost 6 bases to trimming and J lost 2 bases; unmatched junction nucleotides: 6. The source material was PBMCs. The sequence derives from a man in his fifties in good health and CMV-seronegative. The gene calls are TRBV6-1 and TRBJ2-3; 9 bases agree with TRBD2. DNA for the CDR3: TGTGCCAGCAGAGGGAGCGGGGGGATCACAGATACGCAGTATTTT. Translation: CASRGSGGITDTQYF.